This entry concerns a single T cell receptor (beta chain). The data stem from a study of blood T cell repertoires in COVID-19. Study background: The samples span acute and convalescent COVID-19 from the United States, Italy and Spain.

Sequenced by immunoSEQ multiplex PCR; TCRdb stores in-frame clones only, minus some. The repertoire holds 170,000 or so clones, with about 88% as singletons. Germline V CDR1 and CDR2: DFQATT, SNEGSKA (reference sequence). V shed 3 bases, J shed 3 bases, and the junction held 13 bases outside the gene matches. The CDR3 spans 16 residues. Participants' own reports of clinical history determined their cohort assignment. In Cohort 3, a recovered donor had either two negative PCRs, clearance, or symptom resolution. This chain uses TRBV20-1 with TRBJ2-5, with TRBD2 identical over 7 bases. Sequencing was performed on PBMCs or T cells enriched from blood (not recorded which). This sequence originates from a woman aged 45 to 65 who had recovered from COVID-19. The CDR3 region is CSASSVTGGDEETQYF. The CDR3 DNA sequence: TGCAGTGCTAGTAGTGTCACGGGGGGTGACGAAGAGACCCAGTACTTC.